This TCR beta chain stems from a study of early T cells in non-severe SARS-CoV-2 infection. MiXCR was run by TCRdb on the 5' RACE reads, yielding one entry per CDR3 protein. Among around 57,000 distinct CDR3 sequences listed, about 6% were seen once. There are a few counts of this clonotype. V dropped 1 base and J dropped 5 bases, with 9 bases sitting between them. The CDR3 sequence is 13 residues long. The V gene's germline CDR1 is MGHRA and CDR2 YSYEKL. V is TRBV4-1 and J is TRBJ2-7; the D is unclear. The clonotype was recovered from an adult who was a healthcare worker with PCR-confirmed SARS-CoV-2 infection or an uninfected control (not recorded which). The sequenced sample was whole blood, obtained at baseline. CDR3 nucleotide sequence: TGCGCCAGCAGCCAAGTAGCTAGGCACGAGCAGTACTTC. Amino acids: CASSQVARHEQYF.